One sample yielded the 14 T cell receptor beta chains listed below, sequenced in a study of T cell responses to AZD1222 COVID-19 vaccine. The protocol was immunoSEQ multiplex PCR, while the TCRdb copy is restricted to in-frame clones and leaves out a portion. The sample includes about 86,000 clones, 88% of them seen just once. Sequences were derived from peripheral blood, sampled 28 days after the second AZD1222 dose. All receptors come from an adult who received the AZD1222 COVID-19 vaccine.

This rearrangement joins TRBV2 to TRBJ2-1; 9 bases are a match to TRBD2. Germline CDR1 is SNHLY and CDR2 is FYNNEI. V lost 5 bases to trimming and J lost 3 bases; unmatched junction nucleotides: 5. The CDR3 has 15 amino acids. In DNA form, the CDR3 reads TGTGCCAGCAGTAAGGCACTAGCGGGCTACAATGAGCAGTTCTTC. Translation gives CASSKALAGYNEQFF.

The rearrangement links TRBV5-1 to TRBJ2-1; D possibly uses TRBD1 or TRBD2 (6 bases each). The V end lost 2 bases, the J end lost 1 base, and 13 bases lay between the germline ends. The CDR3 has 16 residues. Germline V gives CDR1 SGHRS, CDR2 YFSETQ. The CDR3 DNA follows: TGCGCCAGCAGCTTCTCGGAGGGGGTTTCCTACAATGAGCAGTTCTTC. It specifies CASSFSEGVSYNEQFF.

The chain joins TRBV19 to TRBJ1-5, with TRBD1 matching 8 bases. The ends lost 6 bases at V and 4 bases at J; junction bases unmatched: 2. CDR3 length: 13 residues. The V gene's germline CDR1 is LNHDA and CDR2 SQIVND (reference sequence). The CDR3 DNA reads TGTGCCAGTAGGGGGACAGGTAATCAGCCCCAGCATTTT. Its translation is CASRGTGNQPQHF.

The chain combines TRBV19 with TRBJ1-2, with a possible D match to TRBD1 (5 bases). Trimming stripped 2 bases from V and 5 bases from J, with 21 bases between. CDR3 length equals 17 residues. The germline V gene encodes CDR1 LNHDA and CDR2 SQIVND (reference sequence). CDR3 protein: CASSIKRTTGGVYGYTF. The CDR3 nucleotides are TGTGCCAGTAGTATAAAGAGGACTACAGGTGGAGTTTATGGCTACACCTTC. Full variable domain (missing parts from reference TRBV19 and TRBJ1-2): DGGITQSPKYLFRKEGQNVTLSCEQNLNHDAMYWYRQDPGQGLRLIYYSQIVNDFQKGDIAEGYSVSREKKESFPLTVTSAQKNPTAFYLCASSIKRTTGGVYGYTFGSGTRLTVV.

The CDR3 nucleotides read TGCAGCGTTGAAGATCGAAGGGCAGCCAAAAACATTCAGTACTTC. It codes for CSVEDRRAAKNIQYF. The chain employs TRBV29-1 and TRBJ2-4; D is undetermined. The germline V gene encodes CDR1 SQVTM and CDR2 ANQGSEA. The CDR3 loop spans 15 amino acids. Deletions cut 0 bases from V and 0 bases from J, with 9 bases between.

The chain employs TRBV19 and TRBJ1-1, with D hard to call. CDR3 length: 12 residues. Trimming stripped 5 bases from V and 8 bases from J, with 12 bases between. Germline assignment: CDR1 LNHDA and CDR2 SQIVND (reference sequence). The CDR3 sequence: CASSAPLDEAFF. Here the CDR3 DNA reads TGTGCCAGTAGTGCCCCATTGGACGAAGCTTTCTTT.

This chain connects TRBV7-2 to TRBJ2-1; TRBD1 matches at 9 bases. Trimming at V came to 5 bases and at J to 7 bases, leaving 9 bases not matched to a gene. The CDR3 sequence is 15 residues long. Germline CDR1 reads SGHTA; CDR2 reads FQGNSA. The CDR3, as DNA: TGTGCCAGCAGCCCACGGACAGGGGTGAAAAATGAGCAGTTCTTC. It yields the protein CASSPRTGVKNEQFF.

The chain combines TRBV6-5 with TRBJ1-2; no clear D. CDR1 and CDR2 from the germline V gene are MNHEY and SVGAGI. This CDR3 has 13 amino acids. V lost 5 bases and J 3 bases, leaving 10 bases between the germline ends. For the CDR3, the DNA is TGTGCCAGCAGTACCACGCCTCACTATGGCTACACCTTC. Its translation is CASSTTPHYGYTF.

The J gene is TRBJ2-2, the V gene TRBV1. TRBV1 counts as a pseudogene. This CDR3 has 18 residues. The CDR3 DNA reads TGCACCAGCAGCCATAAGCCGGCGAGTCGGAAGCTCACCGGGGAGCTGTTTTTT. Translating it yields CTSSHKPASRKLTGELFF.

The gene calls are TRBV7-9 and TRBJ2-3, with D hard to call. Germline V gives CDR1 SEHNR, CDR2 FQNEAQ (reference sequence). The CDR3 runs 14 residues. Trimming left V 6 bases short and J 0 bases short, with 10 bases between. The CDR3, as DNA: TGTGCCAGCAGTAAGGGCCTAAGCACAGATACGCAGTATTTT. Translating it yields CASSKGLSTDTQYF.

Here the CDR3 reads CASRTLGTSDNSPLHF. The CDR3 DNA reads as TGTGCCAGCAGAACCCTAGGGACATCAGATAATTCACCCCTCCACTTT. The genes are TRBV27 and TRBJ1-6, with D maybe TRBD1 (6 bases). Germline lookup yields CDR1 MNHEY and CDR2 SMNVEV (reference sequence). This CDR3 is 16 amino acids long. With 6 bases removed from V and 5 bases from J, the gap between germline ends came to 17 bases.

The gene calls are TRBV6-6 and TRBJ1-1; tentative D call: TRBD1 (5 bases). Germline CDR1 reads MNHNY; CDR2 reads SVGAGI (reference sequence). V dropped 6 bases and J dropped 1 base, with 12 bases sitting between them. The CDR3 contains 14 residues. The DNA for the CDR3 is TGTGCCAGCAGCCTACGTCAGGGGAACACTGAAGCTTTCTTT. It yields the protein CASSLRQGNTEAFF.

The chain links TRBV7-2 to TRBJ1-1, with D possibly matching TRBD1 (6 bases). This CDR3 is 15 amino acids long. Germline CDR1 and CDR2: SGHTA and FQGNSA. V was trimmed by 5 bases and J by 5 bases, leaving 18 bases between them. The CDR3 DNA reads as TGTGCCAGCAGCCCCCCCGGCAGGGGAGTTACTGAAGCTTTCTTT. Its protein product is CASSPPGRGVTEAFF.

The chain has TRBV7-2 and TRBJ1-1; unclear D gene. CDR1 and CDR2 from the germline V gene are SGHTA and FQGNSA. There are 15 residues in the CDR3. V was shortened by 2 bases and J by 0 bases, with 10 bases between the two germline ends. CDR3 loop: CASSLRREVNTEAFF. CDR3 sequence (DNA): TGTGCCAGCAGCTTACGGAGGGAAGTGAACACTGAAGCTTTCTTT.